The 21 T cell receptor beta chains below were found in one sample sequenced in a study of T cells expressing NK-cell markers (dated by TCRdb to about 2020). Library creation used 5' RACE. Data came from an Illumina HiSeq 2000. TCRdb reprocessed the public reads and reports one entry per CDR3 protein sequence, without DNA. The sample's records list about 430,000 distinct CDR3 sequences. The top ten clones comprise roughly 1.4% of the sample. Sequenced sample: blood T cells: a sorted CD56 or NKG2C T cell subset, CD4+ or CD8+ T cells, or bulk PBMC T cells (not recorded which). These receptors all come from a woman in her fifties or sixties in good health. Donor details come from another sample of the same person, matched by shared clones.

The J gene is TRBJ2-1, the V gene TRBV3-1. CDR1 and CDR2 from the germline V gene are LGHDT and YNNKEL (reference sequence). The CDR3 has 13 residues. The CDR3 protein is CASSQGIGNEQFF.

The chain uses TRBV2 and TRBJ1-2. CDR1 is SNHLY and CDR2 is FYNNEI in the germline V gene. This CDR3 has 12 residues. CDR3 sequence: CASSEARRGYTF.

The CDR3 loop is CASSLDRQGSNNEQFF. The chain is built from TRBV5-1 and TRBJ2-1; TCRdb returns TRBD1, unconfirmable since there is no DNA. The germline V gene encodes CDR1 SGHRS and CDR2 YFSETQ. The CDR3 covers 16 residues.

The rearrangement joins TRBV7-2 to TRBJ1-1. The CDR3 extends over 12 amino acids. Germline V CDR1 and CDR2: SGHTA, FQGNSA. CDR3 protein: CASSLTLTEAFF.

J is TRBJ2-2 and V is TRBV12-3 or TRBV12-4; TCRdb gives TRBD2 as the D gene, but with no DNA this cannot be confirmed. The CDR3 has 12 amino acids. CDR3: CAERGLRGELFF.

This chain uses TRBV4-1 with TRBJ2-3; checking the TCRdb D call of TRBD2 is not possible without DNA. The CDR3 runs 18 residues. In germline, CDR1 is MGHRA, CDR2 YSYEKL. CDR3 sequence: CASSQERFRLASTDTQYF.

The chain has TRBV3-1 and TRBJ2-5. Germline loops: CDR1 LGHDT, CDR2 YNNKEL (reference sequence). The CDR3 runs to 13 residues. CDR3 sequence reads: CASSRGVQETQYF.

This chain links TRBV7-9 with TRBJ1-4. CDR1 and CDR2 (germline): SEHNR, FQNEAQ (reference sequence). The CDR3 spans 14 residues. The CDR3 here is CASSQRGLNEKLFF. Full variable domain (missing parts from reference TRBV7-9 and TRBJ1-4): DTGVSQNPRHKITKRGQNVTFRCDPISEHNRLYWYRQTLGQGPEFLTYFQNEAQLEKSRLLSDRFSAERPKGSFSTLEIQRTEQGDSAMYLCASSQRGLNEKLFFGSGTQLSVL.

J is TRBJ1-4 and V is TRBV12-3 or TRBV12-4; TCRdb picks TRBD1, but there is no DNA to check that call. The CDR3 spans 16 residues. The CDR3 sequence: CASSPTRGTGGVKLFF.

The rearrangement links TRBV6-5 to TRBJ1-2; without DNA, the TCRdb call of TRBD1 cannot be checked. Germline CDR1 and CDR2: MNHEY and SVGAGI. CDR3 size: 12 residues. The CDR3 here is CASGRTGGGYTF.

The rearrangement links TRBV28 to TRBJ1-5; TCRdb indicates TRBD1, and absent DNA this call remains unverified. From germline, CDR1 is MDHEN and CDR2 SYDVKM. This CDR3 region has 15 residues. The CDR3 is CASSLGGSQGRPQHF.

V is TRBV9 and J is TRBJ2-7; the TRBD1 assignment by TCRdb is unverifiable without DNA. The CDR3 consists of 13 residues. The germline CDR1 and CDR2 sequences are SGDLS and YYNGEE. The CDR3 loop reads CASSVVPGFEQYF.

V usage is TRBV18 and J usage is TRBJ1-5; TCRdb calls TRBD1, which cannot be checked without DNA. The length of the CDR3 is 13 residues. The germline V gene has CDR1 KGHSH and CDR2 LQKENI. The CDR3 sequence is CASGQGRNQPQHF.

The chain combines TRBV2 with TRBJ2-2; TCRdb reports TRBD1, a call that lacks DNA to check it against. This CDR3 comprises 14 residues. CDR1 SNHLY and CDR2 FYNNEI come from the germline V gene. The CDR3 spells CASQVGGQTGELFF. The variable domain in full, with the rest retrieved from reference TRBV2 and TRBJ2-2, is EPEVTQTPSHQVTQMGQEVILRCVPISNHLYFYWYRQILGQKVEFLVSFYNNEISEKSEIFDDQFSVERPDGSNFTLKIRSTKLEDSAMYFCASQVGGQTGELFFGEGSRLTVL.

The J gene is TRBJ2-6, the V gene TRBV14; TCRdb returns TRBD1, unconfirmable since there is no DNA. Per germline, CDR1 SGHDN and CDR2 FVKESK. CDR3 size: 18 residues. The CDR3 loop reads CASSQAGRRDSGANVLTF.

This chain connects TRBV6-5 to TRBJ2-3; TCRdb's assignment of TRBD2 cannot be checked, as there is no DNA. CDR3 size: 14 residues. Germline V gene sequence: CDR1 MNHEY, CDR2 SVGAGI. CDR3: CASTGGISTDTQYF.

The V and J genes are TRBV10-3 and TRBJ2-5; absent DNA, TCRdb's TRBD1 call cannot be checked. This CDR3 comprises 13 residues. The germline gives CDR1 ENHRY, CDR2 SYGVKD. CDR3 sequence: CATQGEGLETQYF.

The genes are TRBV2 and TRBJ1-1. The germline CDR1 and CDR2 sequences are SNHLY and FYNNEI. CDR3 length: 12 residues. The CDR3 region is CASSEALMGAFF.

The V call is TRBV15, the J call TRBJ1-5. From germline, CDR1 is LNHNV and CDR2 YYDKDF (reference sequence). CDR3 length: 13 amino acids. This CDR3 is CATRGWDNQPQHF.

The chain employs TRBV10-3 and TRBJ1-1. Germline V CDR1 and CDR2: ENHRY, SYGVKD. The CDR3 consists of 15 residues. The CDR3 region is CAISSGQQKNTEAFF.

The rearrangement joins TRBV11-2 to TRBJ1-5; the TCRdb call, TRBD1, lacks DNA for checking. Germline V gene sequence: CDR1 SGHAT, CDR2 FQNNGV. The CDR3 contains 13 residues. CDR3 sequence: CASSSQGTQPQHF.